Described below is a single T cell receptor (beta chain) sequence and its context. Its antigen is unidentified. Between the trimmed V and J ends, which lost 4 bases and 16 bases, there was a span of 21 bases. This CDR3 contains 13 residues. Per germline, CDR1 SGHDT and CDR2 YYEEEE. The PCR contained 60 Vbeta and 13 Jbeta primers. Per the authors' pipeline: Later reanalysis found 70 million to 95 million unique TCR beta chains, approximately 11 million of them shared. TCRdb's table, derived via immunoSEQ multiplex PCR, lists solely in-frame clones and lacks some. V and J calls and clone size are given by that table; D and trimming were obtained from the DNA. The sample consists of around 180,000 clones, around 68% of them appearing once. This entry belongs to a study of cytomegalovirus exposure and HLA in healthy donors. Study outcomes and limitations: Later work showed greater clonal expansion in HLA-associated TCR beta chains than in equally common others.

Sequencing was carried out using PBMCs. The chain couples TRBV5-6 to TRBJ2-1, with D maybe TRBD2 (7 bases). The sequence was obtained from a girl aged 10 to 17 in good health and CMV-seronegative. The CDR3 sequence is CASSLWEGTPVFF. The CDR3 bases are TGTGCCAGCAGCCTTTGGGAGGGGACACCTGTCTTCTTC. Variable domain in full (rest from reference TRBV5-6 and TRBJ2-1): DAGVTQSPTHLIKTRGQQVTLRCSPKSGHDTVSWYQQALGQGPQFIFQYYEEEERQRGNFPDRFSGHQFPNYSSELNVNALLLGDSALYLCASSLWEGTPVFFGPGTRLTVL.